This T cell receptor beta chain was recorded in a study of shared clonotypes between healthy human individuals. The study's findings and limits: Memory subsets had estimated richness that was generally smaller than that of naive subsets.

The CDR3 spans 12 residues. In germline, CDR1 is MDHEN, CDR2 SYDVKM. V gave up 5 bases and J gave up 6 bases, with 9 bases separating them. The method was immunoSEQ multiplex PCR; TCRdb's version includes in-frame clones alone and lacks a portion of them. The sample comprises roughly 2.2 million clones, around 93% of which are singletons, and 0.3% to 0.4% rests with the top ten. As to this clone: Antigen specificity is unknown. Other DNA sequences in the same sample also yield this CDR3.

V and J are TRBV28 and TRBJ2-3; TRBD2 might be the D (5 bases). The receptor was isolated from a man younger than 30 in good health. Some clones in this sample may be carry-over from other donors' samples. Sample: naive CD4+ T cells from PBMCs. Subset reported: CD45RA+ positively selected. The CDR3: CASSLTGDTQYF. Here the CDR3 DNA reads TGTGCCAGCAGTCTGACGGGGGATACGCAGTATTTT.